This T cell receptor (beta chain) comes out of a study of blood T cell repertoires in COVID-19. Turning to the study itself: PBMCs, B-cell-depleted T cells, or T cells were the source of the cDNA or gDNA that made up the material.

Data came from immunoSEQ multiplex PCR; TCRdb stores just in-frame clones and leaves some out. The sample lists about 73,000 clones, around 80% occurring once. Trimming cost V 4 bases and J 1 base, with 11 bases left between them. The CDR3 is made up of 14 amino acids. The germline gives CDR1 LNHDA, CDR2 SQIVND (reference sequence). The gene calls are TRBV19 and TRBJ2-7; maybe TRBD2 (6 bases). This TCR derives from a man at least 80 years old with active or convalescent COVID-19. The source material was peripheral blood. CDR3 sequence: CASSTRDGSYEQYF. CDR3 DNA sequence: TGTGCCAGTAGTACGCGGGACGGTTCCTACGAGCAGTACTTC.